Following are 22 T cell receptor beta chains from one sample sequenced in a study of neurological immune-mediated disorders. MiXCR, applied by TCRdb to the 5' RACE reads, yields one record per CDR3 protein. The sample consists of tens of thousands of distinct CDR3 sequences, 17% of them appearing once. Specimen: PBMCs. These receptors were taken from a woman aged 40 to 55 in good health.

This clonotype was observed many times. The chain uses TRBV5-1 and TRBJ2-3; possibly TRBD1 for D (6 bases). The V end was cut by 0 bases, the J end by 1 base, with 12 bases between. Germline V gene sequence: CDR1 SGHRS, CDR2 YFSETQ. The CDR3 contains 16 residues. This CDR3 is CASSLAEKGGTDTQYF. DNA of the CDR3: TGCGCCAGCAGCTTGGCCGAGAAGGGGGGCACAGATACGCAGTATTTT.

J is TRBJ1-1 and V is TRBV12-3 or TRBV12-4; no definite D call. V was trimmed by 7 bases and J by 1 base, leaving 10 bases between them. This CDR3 spans 13 amino acids. As DNA, the CDR3 is TGTGCCAGCACCAGAACACCGAACACTGAAGCTTTCTTT. The encoded protein is CASTRTPNTEAFF.

V usage is TRBV4-3 and J usage is TRBJ2-1; TRBD2 agrees at 13 bases. This CDR3 is built from 15 residues. The germline V gene has CDR1 LGHNA and CDR2 YSLEER. J gave up 5 bases and V 5 bases, and 3 bases lay outside the gene matches. CDR3 nucleotide sequence: TGCGCCAGCAGCATACTAGCGGGGGGGCACAATGAGCAGTTCTTC. Its translation: CASSILAGGHNEQFF.

At least ten counts were recorded for this clonotype. The J gene is TRBJ2-3, the V gene TRBV29-1, with a weak D call TRBD1 (6 bases). CDR1 SQVTM and CDR2 ANQGSEA come from the germline V gene. V was cut by 4 bases and J by 3 bases, with 14 bases left in between. There are 14 residues in the CDR3. CDR3 sequence (DNA): TGCAGCGTTGCCCAGGGGCTAAGGACAGATACGCAGTATTTT. This sequence encodes CSVAQGLRTDTQYF.

This clonotype was counted many times. The V call is TRBV12-3 or TRBV12-4, the J call TRBJ2-3; 7 bases fit TRBD1. The J segment lost 6 bases and the V segment lost 5 bases, leaving 17 bases of the junction unmatched. The CDR3 has 17 amino acids. The CDR3 spells CASSRGSGTAIKDTQYF. As DNA, the CDR3 is TGTGCCAGCAGTAGAGGCTCCGGGACAGCAATAAAGGATACGCAGTATTTT.

This clonotype was recorded many times. The J gene is TRBJ2-3, the V gene TRBV29-1, with a possible D match to TRBD2 (5 bases). V was shortened by 3 bases and J by 1 base, with 8 bases between the two germline ends. Germline lookup yields CDR1 SQVTM and CDR2 ANQGSEA. The CDR3 runs to 13 residues. In nucleotides, the CDR3 is TGCAGCGTTGACGAGGGCGGCACAGATACGCAGTATTTT. Encoded protein: CSVDEGGTDTQYF.

The chain couples TRBV7-9 to TRBJ1-1, with D perhaps matching TRBD1 (5 bases). Trimming took off 6 bases at V and 7 bases at J, with 15 bases between the two ends. Germline assignment: CDR1 SEHNR and CDR2 FQNEAQ (reference sequence). The CDR3 runs to 13 residues. Written as DNA, the CDR3 is TGTGCCAGCAGGCCCCCAGGGTTTGGTGAAGCTTTCTTT. The encoded protein is CASRPPGFGEAFF.

The chain combines TRBV6-5 with TRBJ1-4; possibly TRBD1 for D (5 bases). The CDR3 contains 19 residues. V was cut by 5 bases and J by 3 bases, with 25 bases left in between. CDR1 is MNHEY and CDR2 is SVGAGI in the germline V gene. The CDR3 protein is CASSPPTPGPGRANEKLFF. CDR3 nucleotides: TGTGCCAGCAGTCCCCCCACCCCGGGACCGGGTAGGGCTAATGAAAAACTGTTTTTT.

The table lists this clonotype with many counts. The V call is TRBV4-3, the J call TRBJ1-2, with TRBD1 matching 7 bases. This CDR3 is 14 amino acids long. Germline lookup yields CDR1 LGHNA and CDR2 YSLEER. J lost 6 bases, V lost 5 bases, and 9 bases had no gene match. The CDR3 nucleotides are TGCGCCAGCAGCTTCGCGACAGGGACGGATGGCTACACCTTC. Protein sequence: CASSFATGTDGYTF.

As regards this clonotype: One end of the junction fails to match germline, which may point to a read error. The J gene is TRBJ1-1, the V gene TRBV5-1; D uncertain. The CDR3 spans 14 residues. Germline V CDR1 and CDR2: SGHRS, YFSETQ. The CDR3, as DNA: TGCACCAGCAGCTTGTCACACGTGAACACTGAAGCTTTCTTT. The encoded protein is CTSSLSHVNTEAFF.

This clonotype was recorded many times. The J gene is TRBJ2-1, the V gene TRBV5-1, with D perhaps matching TRBD2 (6 bases). V was trimmed by 0 bases and J by 8 bases, leaving 12 bases between them. CDR1 and CDR2 from the germline V gene are SGHRS and YFSETQ. The CDR3 sequence is 14 residues long. The chain's CDR3 is CASSLDTGEDEQFF. The DNA of the CDR3 is TGCGCCAGCAGCTTGGATACGGGGGAAGATGAGCAGTTCTTC.

In its sample, this clonotype was seen many times. A read error may be the cause here, since a much bigger clone is one base away. The chain recombines TRBV10-3 with TRBJ2-3; 12 bases are shared with TRBD2. The CDR3 contains 13 residues. In germline, CDR1 is ENHRY, CDR2 SYGVKD. The junction had 4 bases not matched to a gene; V was cut back by 10 bases and J by 5 bases. This CDR3 is CATSGGAGDTQYF. CDR3 DNA sequence: TGTGCCACTAGCGGGGGGGCCGGAGATACGCAGTATTTT.

This clonotype was counted many times. The CDR3 DNA follows: TGTGCCAGCAGTGAGACAGGCAGAAACACTGAAGCTTTCTTT. Amino acid sequence: CASSETGRNTEAFF. The rearrangement uses TRBV28 and TRBJ1-1, with D possibly TRBD1 on 6 matching bases. The germline V and J ends were trimmed by 5 bases and 2 bases, with 12 bases remaining between them. Germline CDR1 is MDHEN and CDR2 is SYDVKM. This CDR3 has 14 amino acids.

This clonotype was counted at least ten times. The chain recombines TRBV7-2 with TRBJ2-1, with 8 positions matching TRBD2. Germline V gene sequence: CDR1 SGHTA, CDR2 FQGNSA. This CDR3 is built from 15 residues. V shed 5 bases and J 3 bases; nucleotides not matched to a gene: 6. The CDR3 sequence is CASSDGGGYYNEQFF. The CDR3 DNA follows: TGTGCCAGCAGCGACGGGGGGGGATACTACAATGAGCAGTTCTTC.

This clonotype appeared many times. The chain joins TRBV12-3 or TRBV12-4 to TRBJ1-2; D not resolved. The V and J ends lost 5 bases and 1 base respectively, with 11 bases between them. This CDR3 is 14 amino acids long. The CDR3 sequence: CASSPRPDNYGYTF. The CDR3 bases are TGTGCCAGCAGTCCTCGGCCGGATAACTATGGCTACACCTTC.

At least ten counts were recorded for this clonotype. The J gene is TRBJ2-1, the V gene TRBV27; tentatively, D is TRBD2 (5 bases). Between the trimmed V and J ends, which lost 2 bases and 0 bases, there was a span of 5 bases. This CDR3 comprises 14 residues. Germline V gene data show CDR1 as MNHEY and CDR2 as SMNVEV (reference sequence). CDR3 sequence: CASSLGSSYNEQFF. CDR3 sequence (DNA): TGTGCCAGCAGTTTAGGGAGCTCCTACAATGAGCAGTTCTTC.

This clonotype was counted at least ten times. The rearrangement uses TRBV29-1 and TRBJ2-1; tentative D call: TRBD1 (5 bases). The CDR3 totals 14 residues. Per germline, CDR1 SQVTM and CDR2 ANQGSEA. V lost 8 bases, J lost 0 bases, and 14 bases lay in between. The CDR3 DNA is TGCAGCCTTCGGCAGGGTGCCTCCTACAATGAGCAGTTCTTC. This sequence encodes CSLRQGASYNEQFF.

This clonotype was counted many times. This chain links TRBV24-1 with TRBJ2-1; 11 nucleotides align to TRBD2. This CDR3 is built from 16 residues. J gave up 2 bases and V 4 bases, and 3 bases lay outside the gene matches. The V gene's germline CDR1 is KGHDR and CDR2 SFDVKD. CDR3 loop: CATSDSSGGTYNEQFF. Written as DNA, the CDR3 is TGTGCCACCAGTGACTCTAGCGGGGGGACCTACAATGAGCAGTTCTTC.

This clonotype was observed at least ten times. V usage is TRBV6-2 or TRBV6-3 and J usage is TRBJ1-5; D gene uncertain. This CDR3 is built from 12 residues. Between the trimmed V and J ends, which lost 4 bases and 4 bases, there was a span of 5 bases. From germline, CDR1 is MNHEY and CDR2 SVGEGT. The DNA for the CDR3 is TGTGCCAGCAGTTCTTGGAATCAGCCCCAGCATTTT. Protein product: CASSSWNQPQHF.

This clonotype has ten or more counts. The chain links TRBV5-1 to TRBJ2-1; no firm D call. Trimming stripped 6 bases from V and 7 bases from J, with 14 bases between. Germline-derived CDR1 and CDR2 are SGHRS and YFSETQ. The CDR3 has 13 residues. CDR3 coding DNA: TGCGCCAGCAAGACGGAAGGTCCTAATGAGCAGTTCTTC. Its protein product is CASKTEGPNEQFF.

This clonotype was seen many times. The CDR3 sequence: CSALRQGEWYQPQHF. DNA for the CDR3: TGCAGTGCCCTAAGACAGGGAGAGTGGTATCAGCCCCAGCATTTT. This chain uses TRBV20-1 with TRBJ1-5; 7 bases agree with TRBD1. CDR3 length equals 15 residues. J was trimmed by 5 bases and V by 6 bases; bases with no gene match: 13. The germline CDR1 and CDR2 sequences are DFQATT and SNEGSKA (reference sequence).

This clonotype showed up many times. This sequence joins TRBV12-3 or TRBV12-4 and TRBJ1-1; a weak D match, TRBD1 (6 bases). This CDR3 region has 14 residues. Deletions cut 6 bases from V and 3 bases from J, with 14 bases between. For the CDR3, the DNA is TGTGCCAGCAGGCCCGAACCAGGGGACACTGAAGCTTTCTTT. This sequence encodes CASRPEPGDTEAFF.